The source of this T cell receptor (beta chain) is a study of vaccination effects on CD4 cells after COVID-19. Overall study findings and caveats: Clones from infection and from vaccination both contracted markedly late after vaccination. In the study, convalescent patients were few, and early post-infection timepoints were absent. Only a single clone (1 of 255 vaccine-induced clones in healthy vaccinees) cross-reacted with common cold coronaviruses.

Measured with immunoSEQ multiplex PCR; TCRdb has only the in-frame clones, and not every one. Among 35,000 to 40,000 clones, around 66% were seen once, and the ten largest hold about 16%. Sequencing was preceded by expansion of antigen-specific CD4+ T cells with viral peptide pools in the ViraFEST assay. At the end of about 10 days of culture, CD4+ T cells were isolated. Testing of the vaccine recipients showed negative nucleocapsid antibodies and no prior SARS-CoV-2 infection. Half the medium was replaced with IL-2 medium on days 3 and 7. This clone was recorded a few times. Its antigen is as yet unknown. The CDR3 contains 13 residues. Germline V gives CDR1 GTSNPN, CDR2 SVGIG (reference sequence). V gave up 0 bases and J gave up 6 bases, with 9 bases separating them.

The TCR was taken from a human donor who received a COVID-19 vaccine. The input for sequencing was CD4+ T cells from PBMCs cultured with HCoV-OC43 spike peptides, taken before COVID-19 vaccination. The subset denotes: HCoV-OC43 spike overlapping peptide pool stimulation. The chain recombines TRBV30 with TRBJ1-5, with D maybe TRBD1 (6 bases). The CDR3 spells CAWSVQGGQPQHF. CDR3 sequence (DNA): TGTGCCTGGAGTGTACAGGGCGGTCAGCCCCAGCATTTT.